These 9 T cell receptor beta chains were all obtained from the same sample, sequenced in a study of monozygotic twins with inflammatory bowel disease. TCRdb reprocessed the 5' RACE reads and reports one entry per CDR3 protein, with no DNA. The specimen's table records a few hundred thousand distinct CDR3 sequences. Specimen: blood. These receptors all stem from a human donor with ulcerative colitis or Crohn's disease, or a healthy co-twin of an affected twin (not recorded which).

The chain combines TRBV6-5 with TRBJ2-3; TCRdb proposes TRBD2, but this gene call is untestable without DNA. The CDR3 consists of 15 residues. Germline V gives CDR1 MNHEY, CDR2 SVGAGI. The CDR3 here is CASSYGGGPTDTQYF.

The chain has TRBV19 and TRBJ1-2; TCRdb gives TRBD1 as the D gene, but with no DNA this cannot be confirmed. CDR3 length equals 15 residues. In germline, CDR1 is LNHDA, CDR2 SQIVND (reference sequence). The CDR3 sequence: CASTGDRGRLYGYTF.

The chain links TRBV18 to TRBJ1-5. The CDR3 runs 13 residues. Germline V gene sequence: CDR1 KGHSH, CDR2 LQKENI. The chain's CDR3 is CASSPWRDQPQHF.

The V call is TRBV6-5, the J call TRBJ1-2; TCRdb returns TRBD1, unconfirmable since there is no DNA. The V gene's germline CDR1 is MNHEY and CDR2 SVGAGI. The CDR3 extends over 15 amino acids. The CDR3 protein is CASRQRGNRDYGYTF.

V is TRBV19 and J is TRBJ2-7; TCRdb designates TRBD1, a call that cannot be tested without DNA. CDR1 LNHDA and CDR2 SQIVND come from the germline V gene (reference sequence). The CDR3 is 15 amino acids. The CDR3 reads CASSTGEGLVYEQYF.

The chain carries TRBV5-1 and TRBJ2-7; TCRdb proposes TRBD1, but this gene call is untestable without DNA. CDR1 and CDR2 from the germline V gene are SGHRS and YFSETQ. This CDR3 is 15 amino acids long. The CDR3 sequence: CASRYRTGGTYEQYF.

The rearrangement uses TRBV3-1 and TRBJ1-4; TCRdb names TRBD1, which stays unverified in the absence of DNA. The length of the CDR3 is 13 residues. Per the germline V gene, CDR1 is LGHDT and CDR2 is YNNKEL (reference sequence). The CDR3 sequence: CASRGTAKEKLFF.

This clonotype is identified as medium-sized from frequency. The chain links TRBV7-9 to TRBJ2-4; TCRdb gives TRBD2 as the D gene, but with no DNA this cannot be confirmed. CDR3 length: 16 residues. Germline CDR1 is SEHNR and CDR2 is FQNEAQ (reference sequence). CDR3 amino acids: CASSLGAGLAKNIQYF. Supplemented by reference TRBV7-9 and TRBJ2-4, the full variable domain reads DTGVSQNPRHKITKRGQNVTFRCDPISEHNRLYWYRQTLGQGPEFLTYFQNEAQLEKSRLLSDRFSAERPKGSFSTLEIQRTEQGDSAMYLCASSLGAGLAKNIQYFGAGTRLSVL.

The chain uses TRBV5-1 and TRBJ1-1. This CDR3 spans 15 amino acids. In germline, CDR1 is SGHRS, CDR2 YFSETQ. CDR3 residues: CASSPGVGVGTEAFF.